What follows are 28 T cell receptor beta chains derived from one specimen sequenced in a study of T cell changes during pregnancy in multiple sclerosis. Sequencing was performed with immunoSEQ multiplex PCR; in TCRdb, only in-frame clones are kept and a portion is missing. The table has more than 90,000 clones, 92% seen once. The material sequenced was peripheral blood, taken in the first trimester of pregnancy. These receptors were collected from a female donor with multiple sclerosis, enrolled in a pregnancy study.

The rearrangement links TRBV11-3 to TRBJ2-1, with D possibly matching TRBD2 (6 bases). This CDR3 region has 15 residues. Germline CDR1 SGHNT, CDR2 YENEEA. Trimming pared 4 bases from V and 4 bases from J, leaving 14 bases between. CDR3 residues: CASSSRLGGYNEQFF. CDR3 nucleotides: TGTGCCAGCAGCTCCCGACTGGGAGGTTACAATGAGCAGTTCTTC.

The chain uses TRBV5-1 and TRBJ2-2; 9 bases map to TRBD2. The germline V gene has CDR1 SGHRS and CDR2 YFSETQ. V shed 2 bases and J 5 bases; nucleotides not matched to a gene: 7. The CDR3 runs to 16 residues. The CDR3 here is CASSFIAGEGTGELFF. The CDR3 nucleotides read TGCGCCAGCAGCTTTATAGCGGGAGAGGGGACCGGGGAGCTGTTTTTT. The full variable domain, completed using reference TRBV5-1 and TRBJ2-2, is KAGVTQTPRYLIKTRGQQVTLSCSPISGHRSVSWYQQTPGQGLQFLFEYFSETQRNKGNFPGRFSGRQFSNSRSEMNVSTLELGDSALYLCASSFIAGEGTGELFFGEGSRLTVL.

This sequence joins TRBV29-1 and TRBJ2-7; tentative D call: TRBD1 (7 bases). The germline CDR1 and CDR2 sequences are SQVTM and ANQGSEA. This CDR3 contains 13 residues. V lost 7 bases, J lost 1 base, and 14 bases lay in between. CDR3 DNA sequence: TGCAGCGCAGGGCAGGGGGGATCCTACGAGCAGTACTTC. Residues: CSAGQGGSYEQYF.

V is TRBV5-1 and J is TRBJ2-1; D is unclear. Germline V CDR1 and CDR2: SGHRS, YFSETQ. Trimming shortened V by 0 bases and J by 8 bases, and 12 bases separated the two germline ends. The CDR3 extends over 14 amino acids. The DNA for the CDR3 is TGCGCCAGCAGCTTGGGGGCTGGCGCAGATGAGCAGTTCTTC. Protein sequence: CASSLGAGADEQFF.

The chain links TRBV5-1 to TRBJ2-2, with 11 nucleotides matching TRBD2. Trimming took 1 base from V and 1 from J; bases not matched to a gene: 9. The germline gives CDR1 SGHRS, CDR2 YFSETQ. The CDR3 loop spans 19 amino acids. In DNA form, the CDR3 reads TGCGCCAGCAGCTTGCTCAAACCGGGACTAGCGGTGAACACCGGGGAGCTGTTTTTT. Its translation: CASSLLKPGLAVNTGELFF. Based on the CDR3 plus reference TRBV5-1 and TRBJ2-2, the full variable domain is KAGVTQTPRYLIKTRGQQVTLSCSPISGHRSVSWYQQTPGQGLQFLFEYFSETQRNKGNFPGRFSGRQFSNSRSEMNVSTLELGDSALYLCASSLLKPGLAVNTGELFFGEGSRLTVL.

J is TRBJ2-1 and V is TRBV7-9; 7 bases match TRBD1. The CDR3 totals 17 residues. Germline assignment: CDR1 SEHNR and CDR2 FQNEAQ (reference sequence). V trimming: 6 bases; J trimming: 0 bases; junction bases outside the gene matches: 11. The CDR3 region has the DNA TGTGCCAGCAGAACAGGGGCGCTCGCTAGCTCCTACAATGAGCAGTTCTTC. Its translation: CASRTGALASSYNEQFF.

The chain is built from TRBV4-3 and TRBJ2-7, with 12 bases aligning to TRBD2. V was pared by 3 bases and J by 3 bases, with 3 bases of the junction left unmatched. CDR3 length: 15 residues. In germline, CDR1 is LGHNA, CDR2 YSLEER. CDR3 bases: TGCGCCAGCAGCCACGGACTAGCGGGACTCTACGAGCAGTACTTC. Residues: CASSHGLAGLYEQYF.

The rearrangement links TRBV19 to TRBJ1-1, with D perhaps matching TRBD1 (5 bases). The ends were cut back, 3 bases at V and 6 bases at J, with 14 bases in the middle. Germline V lookup: CDR1 LNHDA, CDR2 SQIVND (reference sequence). The CDR3 is 14 residues long. The CDR3 bases are TGTGCCAGTAGTATGAGGGACCGGGGGGCTGAAGCTTTCTTT. Its protein is CASSMRDRGAEAFF.

The chain is built from TRBV11-2 and TRBJ1-1, with D unclear. V lost 0 bases to trimming and J lost 5 bases, with 10 bases between them. The CDR3 loop spans 14 amino acids. Germline lookup yields CDR1 SGHAT and CDR2 FQNNGV. The CDR3 sequence is CASSLDRVWTEAFF. The CDR3 DNA is TGTGCCAGCAGCTTAGATAGAGTTTGGACTGAAGCTTTCTTT.

The V call is TRBV19, the J call TRBJ1-5; tentative D call: TRBD1 (5 bases). This CDR3 spans 16 amino acids. Germline loops: CDR1 LNHDA, CDR2 SQIVND (reference sequence). Trimming left V 10 bases short and J 2 bases short, with 21 bases between. The CDR3 reads CATTSAWGRGNQPQHF. CDR3 nucleotides: TGTGCCACCACCTCCGCCTGGGGCAGGGGCAATCAGCCCCAGCATTTT.

CDR3 protein: CASSSTGLADTYEQYF. As DNA, the CDR3 is TGCGCCAGCAGCTCCACGGGACTAGCGGATACCTACGAGCAGTACTTC. This rearrangement joins TRBV5-1 to TRBJ2-7, with 11 bases identical to TRBD2. The V segment lost 3 bases and the J segment 2 bases; nucleotides outside the gene matches: 7. Germline V lookup: CDR1 SGHRS, CDR2 YFSETQ. The CDR3 has 16 residues.

The V gene is TRBV5-1, the J gene TRBJ2-2, with TRBD1 matching over 9 bases. The J segment lost 8 bases and the V segment lost 5 bases, leaving 10 bases of the junction unmatched. Germline CDR1 and CDR2: SGHRS and YFSETQ. The CDR3 length is 15 residues. The chain's CDR3 is CASRARDRASGELFF. As DNA, the CDR3 is TGCGCCAGCAGAGCCCGGGACAGGGCGAGTGGGGAGCTGTTTTTT.

The chain combines TRBV7-2 with TRBJ2-7; 8 positions agree with TRBD2. This CDR3 is built from 16 residues. Looked up from germline, CDR1 is SGHTA and CDR2 is FQGNSA. The V and J ends lost 1 base and 0 bases, in that order; junction bases with no gene match: 5. CDR3 DNA sequence: TGTGCCAGCAGCTTAGTCCCCAGCGGGAGCTCCTACGAGCAGTACTTC. Its protein is CASSLVPSGSSYEQYF.

The J gene is TRBJ2-4, the V gene TRBV10-1; TRBD1 aligns across 12 bases. The CDR3 totals 13 residues. Germline V gene data show CDR1 as WNHNN and CDR2 as SYGVQD (reference sequence). With 3 bases clipped from V and 15 bases from J, the junction kept 6 bases outside the gene matches. CDR3 in amino acids: CASSETGTGGLYF. The CDR3 DNA reads as TGCGCCAGCAGTGAAACCGGGACAGGGGGCCTGTACTTC.

The chain joins TRBV4-1 to TRBJ2-7, with TRBD2 as a possible D gene (6 bases). The CDR3 has 16 amino acids. V dropped 4 bases and J dropped 0 bases, with 16 bases sitting between them. Looked up from germline, CDR1 is MGHRA and CDR2 is YSYEKL. The CDR3 reads CASSLMAGRSSYEQYF. In DNA, the CDR3 is TGCGCCAGCAGCCTCATGGCGGGGCGGAGCTCCTACGAGCAGTACTTC.

The chain carries TRBV5-1 and TRBJ2-7; possibly TRBD1 for D (6 bases). With 0 bases removed from V and 2 bases from J, the gap between germline ends came to 12 bases. The germline gives CDR1 SGHRS, CDR2 YFSETQ. This CDR3 comprises 15 residues. CDR3 sequence reads: CASSLELGQPYEQYF. In nucleotides, the CDR3 is TGCGCCAGCAGCTTGGAACTCGGACAGCCCTACGAGCAGTACTTC.

The rearrangement uses TRBV28 and TRBJ1-2, with D unresolved. The V gene lost 10 bases and the J gene lost 5 bases, with 20 bases spanning the gap. Germline V gene lookup returns CDR1 MDHEN and CDR2 SYDVKM. CDR3 length: 14 residues. CDR3 nucleotide sequence: TGTGCCACCCTGGTAGGAGGCGCTGCGTATGGCTACACCTTC. This sequence encodes CATLVGGAAYGYTF.

The genes are TRBV13 and TRBJ2-1, with TRBD2 identical over 7 bases. The CDR3 is 15 amino acids. The germline CDR1 and CDR2 sequences are PRHDT and FYEKMQ (reference sequence). The V segment lost 5 bases and the J segment 6 bases; nucleotides outside the gene matches: 10. The CDR3 sequence: CASSQAGFRGNEQFF. For the CDR3, the DNA is TGTGCCAGCAGCCAAGCGGGATTTCGTGGCAATGAGCAGTTCTTC.

A few counts support this clone. The chain carries TRBV19 and TRBJ2-2; D possibly corresponds to TRBD2 (5 bases). This CDR3 is 16 amino acids long. CDR1 and CDR2 (germline): LNHDA, SQIVND (reference sequence). V dropped 6 bases and J dropped 3 bases, with 17 bases sitting between them. The CDR3 DNA reads as TGTGCCAGTAGGCCCCACGAGGGAATGGACACCGGGGAGCTGTTTTTT. It encodes CASRPHEGMDTGELFF.

V gene TRBV23-1 combines with J gene TRBJ2-2; TRBD1 aligns across 7 bases. TRBV23-1 is annotated as an ORF whose role is uncertain. The CDR3 totals 17 residues. V was pared by 5 bases and J by 6 bases, with 15 bases of the junction left unmatched. CDR3 DNA: TGCGCCAGCAGTTCAAACCCGGGACAGCCCTACTCCGGGGAGCTGTTTTTT. Residues: CASSSNPGQPYSGELFF.

This clone was counted at least ten times. The chain links TRBV28 to TRBJ2-7, with 8 bases matching TRBD1. Germline V gene sequence: CDR1 MDHEN, CDR2 SYDVKM. The length of the CDR3 is 15 residues. V gave up 5 bases and J gave up 3 bases; unmatched junction bases: 9. CDR3 loop: CASSVQGDISYEQYF. In nucleotides, the CDR3 is TGTGCCAGCAGTGTACAGGGGGATATAAGCTACGAGCAGTACTTC.

CDR3 DNA: TGCAGCGTTGATCGGGGGACTAGCGGGAGGGGTACGCAGTATTTT. Translating it yields CSVDRGTSGRGTQYF. The chain has TRBV29-1 and TRBJ2-3; 16 bases are a match to TRBD2. The CDR3 sequence is 15 residues long. Germline V lookup: CDR1 SQVTM, CDR2 ANQGSEA. J lost 8 bases, V lost 3 bases, and 5 bases had no gene match.

The chain couples TRBV11-2 to TRBJ2-3, with a possible D match to TRBD2 (6 bases). The V gene lost 1 base and the J gene lost 1 base, with 18 bases spanning the gap. The CDR3 length is 18 residues. Germline V gene lookup returns CDR1 SGHAT and CDR2 FQNNGV. The CDR3 protein is CASSLVASGRRGTDTQYF. The CDR3, as DNA: TGTGCCAGCAGCTTAGTTGCATCCGGGAGACGGGGCACAGATACGCAGTATTTT.

This clone was seen a single time. This chain uses TRBV6-5 with TRBJ2-3; 13 nucleotides match TRBD2. CDR1 and CDR2 from the germline V gene are MNHEY and SVGAGI. With 4 bases clipped from V and 4 bases from J, the junction kept 2 bases outside the gene matches. CDR3 length: 15 amino acids. CDR3 in amino acids: CASSWTSGSADTQYF. The CDR3 DNA follows: TGTGCCAGCAGTTGGACTAGCGGGAGCGCAGATACGCAGTATTTT.

The genes are TRBV5-1 and TRBJ2-2; a weak D match, TRBD1 (5 bases). The ends were cut back, 2 bases at V and 4 bases at J, with 12 bases in the middle. This CDR3 is 15 amino acids long. Germline lookup yields CDR1 SGHRS and CDR2 YFSETQ. CDR3 protein: CASSFTREITGELFF. CDR3 DNA: TGCGCCAGCAGCTTCACCAGGGAAATCACCGGGGAGCTGTTTTTT.

The chain links TRBV7-2 to TRBJ2-2, with TRBD1 as a possible D gene (5 bases). Germline V lookup: CDR1 SGHTA, CDR2 FQGNSA. The V and J ends lost 1 base and 4 bases respectively, with 10 bases between them. There are 15 residues in the CDR3. The CDR3 loop reads CASSLDAGSTGELFF. The CDR3 DNA sequence: TGTGCCAGCAGCTTAGACGCAGGGTCCACCGGGGAGCTGTTTTTT.

The chain uses TRBV4-2 and TRBJ1-2, with 7 bases aligning to TRBD1. The CDR3 loop spans 15 amino acids. The V gene end was trimmed by 0 bases and the J gene end by 8 bases; junction bases not matched to a gene: 9. CDR1 is LGHNA, CDR2 YNFKEQ, per germline. This CDR3 is CASSQDPTGFGGYTF. The CDR3 nucleotides read TGTGCCAGCAGCCAAGACCCGACAGGGTTCGGAGGCTACACCTTC.

V gene TRBV4-1 combines with J gene TRBJ2-5, with unresolved D. The CDR3 spans 15 residues. V was clipped by 0 bases and J by 0 bases, with 8 bases between them. The V gene's germline CDR1 is MGHRA and CDR2 YSYEKL. The CDR3 sequence is CASSQDAAYQETQYF. In DNA form, the CDR3 reads TGCGCCAGCAGCCAAGATGCAGCGTACCAAGAGACCCAGTACTTC.